These 14 T cell receptor beta chains originate from one sample sequenced in a study of identifying expanded T cells in peripheral blood (dated by TCRdb to 2018 to 2020). To prepare the library, the immunoSEQ multiplex PCR assay was applied. TCRdb's version of the immuneACCESS table is confined to in-frame rearrangements and falls short of the full clone set. An unresolved V gene accounts for under half of the shortfall where checked; the remainder is of unknown origin. Across this sample there are approximately 100,000 clones, with roughly 87% seen only once. Of the sample, about 15% is held by the ten largest clones. The specimen was blood. These receptors all stem from a person aged 18-70 years in good health.

V and J are TRBV7-9 and TRBJ1-2; 7 bases fit TRBD1. CDR1 SEHNR and CDR2 FQNEAQ come from the germline V gene (reference sequence). The CDR3 covers 15 residues. Losses at the gene ends were 5 bases for V and 0 bases for J; bases not matched to a gene: 6. The CDR3 nucleotides read TGTGCCAGCAGCGTAGGACAGGAGACTAACTATGGCTACACCTTC. Protein sequence: CASSVGQETNYGYTF.

The J gene is TRBJ1-1, the V gene TRBV7-2; 7 bases match TRBD1. Germline V lookup: CDR1 SGHTA, CDR2 FQGNSA. The CDR3 loop spans 12 amino acids. The V gene end was trimmed by 5 bases and the J gene end by 5 bases; junction bases not matched to a gene: 2. The CDR3 loop reads CASSHRGTEAFF. CDR3 DNA: TGTGCCAGCAGCCACAGGGGAACTGAAGCTTTCTTT.

CDR3 protein: CASRRTVNTGELFF. The DNA for the CDR3 is TGTGCCAGCCGTAGGACGGTGAACACCGGGGAGCTGTTTTTT. The chain employs TRBV6-4 and TRBJ2-2, with D uncertain. V lost 8 bases, J lost 1 base, and 11 bases lay in between. The CDR3 has 14 residues. Germline CDR1 MRHNA, CDR2 SNTAGT.

The gene calls are TRBV19 and TRBJ2-3; 7 bases fit TRBD1. This CDR3 is 13 amino acids long. With 6 bases clipped from V and 4 bases from J, the junction kept 4 bases outside the gene matches. Germline CDR1 is LNHDA and CDR2 is SQIVND (reference sequence). Here the CDR3 DNA reads TGTGCCAGTAGACCGGGGACAGCAGATACGCAGTATTTT. Amino acid sequence: CASRPGTADTQYF.

This chain uses TRBV5-4 with TRBJ1-2; 9 positions match TRBD1. Germline assignment: CDR1 SGHNT and CDR2 YYREEE (reference sequence). This CDR3 spans 19 amino acids. The J segment lost 4 bases and the V segment lost 4 bases, leaving 20 bases of the junction unmatched. The CDR3 sequence: CASSLGQGQRLGPSYGYTF. CDR3 nucleotide sequence: TGTGCCAGCAGCCTGGGACAGGGCCAGAGATTGGGCCCATCCTATGGCTACACCTTC.

The V gene is TRBV10-3, the J gene TRBJ2-7; maybe TRBD2 (5 bases). Trimming stripped 8 bases from V and 0 bases from J, with 5 bases between. Germline lookup yields CDR1 ENHRY and CDR2 SYGVKD. This CDR3 spans 11 amino acids. The DNA for the CDR3 is TGTGCCATCGCGGGCTCCTACGAGCAGTACTTC. Protein product: CAIAGSYEQYF.

V and J are TRBV18 and TRBJ2-1; D may correspond to TRBD1 or TRBD2 (5 bases each). In germline, CDR1 is KGHSH, CDR2 LQKENI. CDR3 length equals 16 residues. Trimming shortened V by 3 bases and J by 3 bases, and 15 bases separated the two germline ends. CDR3 DNA: TGTGCCAGCTCACCCTCCTCCGGGACGGGCTACAATGAGCAGTTCTTC. Protein sequence: CASSPSSGTGYNEQFF. Filled out from reference TRBV18 and TRBJ2-1, the complete variable domain reads NAGVMQNPRHLVRRRGQEARLRCSPMKGHSHVYWYRQLPEEGLKFMVYLQKENIIDESGMPKERFSAEFPKEGPSILRIQQVVRGDSAAYFCASSPSSGTGYNEQFFGPGTRLTVL.

The CDR3 DNA follows: TGTGCCAGCAGTTACTCGGTGAGGCTTAACACTGAAGCTTTCTTT. It yields the protein CASSYSVRLNTEAFF. V and J are TRBV6-6 and TRBJ1-1; D is uncertain. This CDR3 has 15 residues. V lost 0 bases and J 2 bases, leaving 10 bases between the germline ends. Germline CDR1 MNHNY, CDR2 SVGAGI (reference sequence).

In DNA form, the CDR3 reads TGTGCCAGCAGTGACTCTACTAGCGGGGACACAGATACGCAGTATTTT. It codes for CASSDSTSGDTDTQYF. The rearrangement joins TRBV6-4 to TRBJ2-3; 10 bases match TRBD2. The germline V gene has CDR1 MRHNA and CDR2 SNTAGT. Trimming at V came to 0 bases and at J to 2 bases, leaving 2 bases not matched to a gene. The CDR3 loop spans 16 amino acids.

The chain recombines TRBV19 with TRBJ2-1; D uncertain. This CDR3 is built from 15 residues. V lost 9 bases, J lost 6 bases, and 21 bases lay in between. The germline gives CDR1 LNHDA, CDR2 SQIVND (reference sequence). CDR3 DNA: TGTGCCAGCTACAAACGTGTCGCAGCGAGCAATGAGCAGTTCTTC. It is translated as CASYKRVAASNEQFF.

The rearrangement joins TRBV6-1 to TRBJ2-7; 7 positions match TRBD1. This CDR3 comprises 14 residues. CDR1 MNHNS and CDR2 SASEGT come from the germline V gene. With V trimmed by 7 bases and J by 4 bases, 10 bases remained unmatched. CDR3 in amino acids: CASTPRDSGYEQYF. The CDR3 nucleotides read TGTGCCAGCACCCCTAGGGACAGTGGTTACGAGCAGTACTTC.

This clone was detected only once. The chain joins TRBV10-2 to TRBJ2-1; D not certain. The CDR3 has 14 residues. Trimming stripped 1 base from V and 4 bases from J, with 8 bases between. The germline V gene encodes CDR1 WSHSY and CDR2 SAAADI. The CDR3 here is CASSEWAGYNEQFF. The CDR3 bases are TGCGCCAGCAGTGAGTGGGCAGGATACAATGAGCAGTTCTTC.

This clone was picked up many times. The chain links TRBV7-2 to TRBJ2-7, with a possible D match to TRBD2 (6 bases). CDR3 length: 14 residues. Between the trimmed V and J ends, which lost 2 bases and 3 bases, there was a span of 11 bases. Germline V lookup: CDR1 SGHTA, CDR2 FQGNSA. In nucleotides, the CDR3 is TGTGCCAGCAGCTTAAGTGGGACTGTCTACGAGCAGTACTTC. It yields the protein CASSLSGTVYEQYF.

The J gene is TRBJ2-1, the V gene TRBV6-5; 7 bases fit TRBD2. Trimming removed 2 bases from V and 4 bases from J; junction bases left unmatched: 2. From germline, CDR1 is MNHEY and CDR2 SVGAGI. The CDR3 contains 14 residues. The CDR3 coding sequence is TGTGCCAGCAGTTACCCCGGGGGGTACAATGAGCAGTTCTTC. Amino acids: CASSYPGGYNEQFF.